The clone carrying this TCR beta chain has just a few counts. Its antigen is currently unknown. This specimen comes from a study of early T cells in non-severe SARS-CoV-2 infection. Turning to the study itself: Sequencing of unsorted whole blood was done on bulk RNA, leaving chains unpaired.

Study results and caveats: Sequences matched to VDJdb favored anti-spike CD8 responses, while private and CD4 specificities were missed.

Losses at the gene ends were 4 bases for V and 4 bases for J; bases not matched to a gene: 7. The CDR3 sequence is 15 residues long. Germline V gene data show CDR1 as SGHRS and CDR2 as YFSETQ. Unique molecular identifiers were added to individual cDNA molecules. TCRdb processed the 5' RACE reads anew with MiXCR; each CDR3 protein has one entry. Altogether about 60,000 distinct CDR3 sequences are present, roughly 12% being singletons, with the ten largest covering around 4.7%. The clonotype originates from an adult who was a healthcare worker with PCR-confirmed SARS-CoV-2 infection or an uninfected control (not recorded which). The chain employs TRBV5-1 and TRBJ2-1, with 8 positions matching TRBD2. Sample: whole blood. The CDR3 bases are TGCGCCAGCAGCAATAGCGGGATCCAGTACAATGAGCAGTTCTTC. Encoded protein: CASSNSGIQYNEQFF.